This TCR beta chain was sequenced in a study of human T cells and chemical hapten exposure. Study as a whole: Patch tests of 0.01% DPC on the upper back were read at 6 days. Study-wide findings and caveats: No alteration of TCRs above 1 in 1000 frequency was seen with DPC sensitization.

Each CDR3 protein is one row after TCRdb ran MiXCR on the RACE reads. The sample lists approximately 320,000 distinct CDR3 sequences; 4.5% to 5.5% were seen once. Between the trimmed V and J ends, which lost 0 bases and 0 bases, there was a span of 3 bases. CDR3 length: 15 residues. Germline CDR1 KGHSH, CDR2 LQKENI. Time point of the sample: pre-sensitization, week 0. The treatment here: therapeutic diphenylcyclopropenone sensitization with weekly scalp DPC. This clonotype was picked up many times. What it recognizes is unknown. The V and J genes are TRBV18 and TRBJ2-6; D is undetermined. This TCR came from a woman in her late teens or twenties with alopecia areata. Some clones in this sample may be carry-over from other donors' samples. The source material was whole blood, sampled in connection with sensitization to the hapten diphenylcyclopropenone (DPC). CDR3 in amino acids: CASSPPNSGANVLTF. Written as DNA, the CDR3 is TGTGCCAGCTCACCACCCAACTCTGGGGCCAACGTCCTGACTTTC.